The text below deals with one T cell receptor (beta chain). The data were taken from a study of T cells in localized non-small cell lung cancer. Profiled with immunoSEQ multiplex PCR; TCRdb holds only in-frame clones, not every one. The repertoire holds 300 to 400 clones, with 35% as singletons. The material was normal lung tissue next to the tumor, obtained before any cancer treatment. The TCR originated in a male donor aged 60 or over with stage III lung adenocarcinoma.

CDR3 coding DNA: TGTGCCAGTAGTATAGGCCTTAGCGGCCCAGATACGCAGTATTTT. Amino acids: CASSIGLSGPDTQYF. This sequence joins TRBV19 and TRBJ2-3, with a possible D match to TRBD2 (6 bases). The CDR3 totals 15 residues. Per the germline V gene, CDR1 is LNHDA and CDR2 is SQIVND (reference sequence). The germline V and J ends were trimmed by 1 base and 4 bases, with 12 bases remaining between them.